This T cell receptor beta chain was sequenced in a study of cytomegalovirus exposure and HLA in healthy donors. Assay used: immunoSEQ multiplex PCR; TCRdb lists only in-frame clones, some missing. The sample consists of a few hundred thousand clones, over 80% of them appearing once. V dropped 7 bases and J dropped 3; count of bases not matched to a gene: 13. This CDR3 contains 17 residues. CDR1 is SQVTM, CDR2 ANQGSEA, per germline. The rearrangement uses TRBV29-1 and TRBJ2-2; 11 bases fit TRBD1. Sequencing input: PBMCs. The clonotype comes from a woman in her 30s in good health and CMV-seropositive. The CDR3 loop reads CSAEGLDRGRYTGELFF. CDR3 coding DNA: TGCAGCGCCGAGGGTCTGGACAGGGGGCGATACACCGGGGAGCTGTTTTTT.